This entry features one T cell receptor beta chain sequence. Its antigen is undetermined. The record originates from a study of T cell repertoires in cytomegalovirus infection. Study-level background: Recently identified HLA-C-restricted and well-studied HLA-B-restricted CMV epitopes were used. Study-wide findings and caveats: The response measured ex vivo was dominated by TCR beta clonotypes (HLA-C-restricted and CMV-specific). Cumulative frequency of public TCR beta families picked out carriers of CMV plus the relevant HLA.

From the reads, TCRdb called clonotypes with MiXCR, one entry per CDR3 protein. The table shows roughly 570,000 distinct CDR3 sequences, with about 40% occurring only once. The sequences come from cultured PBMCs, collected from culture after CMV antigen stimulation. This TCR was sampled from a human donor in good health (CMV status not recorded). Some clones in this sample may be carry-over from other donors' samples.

DNA of the CDR3: TGTGCCAGCAGCTTTCGCCCATCCAATAATGAGCAGTTCTTC. Translation: CASSFRPSNNEQFF. The V call is TRBV7-8, the J call TRBJ2-1; D uncertain. V lost 3 bases and J 7 bases, leaving 13 bases between the germline ends. The CDR3 contains 14 residues. The germline V gene encodes CDR1 SGHVS and CDR2 FQNEAQ.